This TCR beta chain was sequenced for a study of OX40 agonist ivuxolimab in advanced cancers. The germline V and J ends were trimmed by 4 bases and 7 bases, with 8 bases remaining between them. The germline gives CDR1 SNHLY, CDR2 FYNNEI. This CDR3 is 11 amino acids long. Data came from immunoSEQ multiplex PCR; TCRdb stores just in-frame clones and leaves some out. The data contain about 93,000 clones, around 90% of them singletons. This rearrangement joins TRBV2 to TRBJ2-7, with TRBD1 as a possible D gene (5 bases). Source: CD4+ or CD8+ T cells sorted from blood, taken in a trial of the OX40 agonist ivuxolimab. This clonotype originated in an adult with an advanced solid tumor such as melanoma, head and neck, liver or kidney cancer. In DNA, the CDR3 is TGTGCCAGCAGTGTGGCAGGGGAGCAGTACTTC. This translates into CASSVAGEQYF.